These 23 T cell receptor beta chains share one sample of origin, sequenced in a study of Tregs in tolerant kidney transplant recipients. Using immunoSEQ multiplex PCR, the repertoire was profiled, and TCRdb retains in-frame clones only, with some absent. The sample has about 240,000 clones; 80% to 85% are singletons. The material sequenced was CD4+ T cells from blood. Receptors were obtained from a human donor in good health.

This clone was seen just once. The chain carries TRBV10-2 and TRBJ1-2, with a weak D call TRBD1 (6 bases). The CDR3 loop spans 16 amino acids. The germline V gene has CDR1 WSHSY and CDR2 SAAADI. V was shortened by 5 bases and J by 4 bases, with 20 bases between the two germline ends. The CDR3 DNA reads TGCGCCAGCAGTCCTTCGACAGGCCCCGCTCGCTATGGCTACACCTTC. The encoded protein is CASSPSTGPARYGYTF.

A remark on this clone: A junction end diverges from the germline sequence, so it may reflect a read error. This rearrangement joins TRBV7-3 to TRBJ1-4; the D is unclear. Per germline, CDR1 SGHTA and CDR2 FQGTGA. The CDR3 loop spans 13 amino acids. The CDR3 region is CASSLTTNEKLFF. The CDR3 bases are TGTGCCAGCAGCCTAACAACTAATGAAAAACTGTTTTTT. Looking up the rest from reference TRBV7-3 and TRBJ1-4 gives the full variable domain: GAGVSQTPSNKVTEKGKYVELRCDPISGHTALYWYRQSLGQGPEFLIYFQGTGAADDSGLPNDRFFAVRPEGSVSTLKIQRTERGDSAVYLCASSLTTNEKLFFGSGTQLSVL.

V gene TRBV5-5 combines with J gene TRBJ1-1, with a weak D call TRBD1 (5 bases). The CDR3 runs to 15 residues. From germline, CDR1 is SGHKS and CDR2 YYEKEE (reference sequence). V gave up 1 base and J gave up 5 bases, with 15 bases separating them. This chain's CDR3 is CASSLWDRGSTEAFF. CDR3 nucleotides: TGTGCCAGCAGCTTGTGGGACCGGGGAAGTACTGAAGCTTTCTTT.

The V and J genes are TRBV6-4 and TRBJ1-5; D unresolved. The CDR3 covers 14 residues. V lost 6 bases and J lost 7, with 16 bases in between. Germline CDR1 MRHNA, CDR2 SNTAGT. The CDR3 sequence is CASSPRGYGQPQHF. CDR3 nucleotides: TGTGCCAGCAGCCCTCGGGGATACGGCCAGCCCCAGCATTTT.

The chain links TRBV5-4 to TRBJ2-2; the match to TRBD1 covers 10 bases. Trimming at V came to 4 bases and at J to 4 bases, leaving 7 bases not matched to a gene. CDR1 and CDR2 (germline): SGHNT, YYREEE (reference sequence). The CDR3 loop spans 16 amino acids. The CDR3 DNA is TGTGCCAGCAGCGTGACAGGGGGCATCAGCACCGGGGAGCTGTTTTTT. Its protein product is CASSVTGGISTGELFF.

This clone came up a few times. The chain joins TRBV6-5 to TRBJ2-2, with D unresolved. V gave up 9 bases and J gave up 9 bases, with 17 bases separating them. The CDR3 has 13 residues. CDR1 is MNHEY and CDR2 is SVGAGI in the germline V gene. Here the CDR3 DNA reads TGTGCCAGTAGTAGAGCTGATGGGCGGGAGCTGTTTTTT. Amino acid sequence: CASSRADGRELFF.

The rearrangement joins TRBV6-5 to TRBJ2-1, with a possible D match to TRBD1 (6 bases). The CDR3 contains 13 residues. Looked up from germline, CDR1 is MNHEY and CDR2 is SVGAGI. Trimming cost V 6 bases and J 5 bases, with 11 bases left between them. As DNA, the CDR3 is TGTGCCAGCAGCATACAGGGAGACAATGAGCAGTTCTTC. It translates to CASSIQGDNEQFF.

This chain uses TRBV4-2 with TRBJ2-7, with 8 nucleotides matching TRBD2. The CDR3 covers 15 residues. V dropped 7 bases and J dropped 2; count of bases not matched to a gene: 10. From germline, CDR1 is LGHNA and CDR2 YNFKEQ. The CDR3 protein is CASTLLGGGTYEQYF. In nucleotides, the CDR3 is TGTGCCAGCACCTTACTGGGCGGGGGGACCTACGAGCAGTACTTC.

The chain has TRBV5-4 and TRBJ1-6; no definite D call. The CDR3 loop spans 15 amino acids. Trimming removed 4 bases at V and 7 bases at J, with 15 bases between. Germline values: CDR1 SGHNT, CDR2 YYREEE (reference sequence). CDR3 in DNA: TGTGCCAGCAGCCGTTCCGGGCAACTCAATTCACCCCTCCACTTT. It codes for CASSRSGQLNSPLHF.

The V call is TRBV4-1, the J call TRBJ2-3, with unresolved D. Deletions cut 4 bases from V and 5 bases from J, with 7 bases between. The CDR3 length is 12 residues. From germline, CDR1 is MGHRA and CDR2 YSYEKL. The CDR3: CASSLTEDTQYF. In DNA form, the CDR3 reads TGCGCCAGCAGCCTCACGGAAGATACGCAGTATTTT.

This rearrangement joins TRBV5-1 to TRBJ1-2, with unresolved D. The V gene lost 0 bases and the J gene lost 4 bases, with 10 bases spanning the gap. CDR3 length equals 14 residues. The germline gives CDR1 SGHRS, CDR2 YFSETQ. CDR3 sequence: CASSLAGSTYGYTF. In DNA, the CDR3 is TGCGCCAGCAGCTTGGCGGGGTCGACCTATGGCTACACCTTC.

The rearrangement uses TRBV5-1 and TRBJ1-1; 10 bases match TRBD1. CDR1 is SGHRS and CDR2 is YFSETQ in the germline V gene. J was trimmed by 6 bases and V by 0 bases; bases with no gene match: 2. There are 14 residues in the CDR3. DNA for the CDR3: TGCGCCAGCAGCTTGGGACAGGGGGCCGCTGAAGCTTTCTTT. The encoded protein is CASSLGQGAAEAFF.

This clone was picked up one time. The chain's CDR3 is CASRSSRLAGSSSYNEQFF. The CDR3 nucleotides read TGTGCCAGCAGGAGTTCGCGACTAGCGGGGTCGAGCTCCTACAATGAGCAGTTCTTC. The chain couples TRBV7-8 to TRBJ2-1; 11 positions match TRBD2. This CDR3 region has 19 residues. Germline assignment: CDR1 SGHVS and CDR2 FQNEAQ. The V gene end was trimmed by 6 bases and the J gene end by 0 bases; junction bases not matched to a gene: 13. Full variable domain (remainder filled in from reference TRBV7-8 and TRBJ2-1): GAGVSQSPRYKVAKRGQDVALRCDPISGHVSLFWYQQALGQGPEFLTYFQNEAQLDKSGLPSDRFFAERPEGSVSTLKIQRTQQEDSAVYLCASRSSRLAGSSSYNEQFFGPGTRLTVL.

The V gene is TRBV7-2, the J gene TRBJ2-7, with 10 nucleotides matching TRBD1. This CDR3 is built from 16 residues. Germline CDR1 is SGHTA and CDR2 is FQGNSA. Trimming cost V 2 bases and J 7 bases; bases outside gene matches: 11. The CDR3 region is CASSLRPGTGVWEQYF. In DNA form, the CDR3 reads TGTGCCAGCAGCTTAAGGCCCGGGACAGGGGTGTGGGAGCAGTACTTC.

This chain connects TRBV4-1 to TRBJ2-5; maybe TRBD1 (6 bases). Trimming left V 1 base short and J 2 bases short, with 11 bases between. CDR1 MGHRA and CDR2 YSYEKL come from the germline V gene. The CDR3 totals 15 residues. The chain's CDR3 is CASSQGRGLQETQYF. The CDR3 DNA reads as TGCGCCAGCAGCCAAGGCAGGGGTCTACAAGAGACCCAGTACTTC.

The CDR3 coding sequence is TGTGCCTGGAGTGTACAGTTGGGATCTGAGCAGTTCTTC. It is translated as CAWSVQLGSEQFF. J is TRBJ2-1 and V is TRBV30; D is unresolved. Trimming left V 0 bases short and J 9 bases short, with 12 bases between. The CDR3 sequence is 13 residues long. The germline gives CDR1 GTSNPN, CDR2 SVGIG (reference sequence).

This clone appeared a single time. The chain combines TRBV5-1 with TRBJ2-3; D might be TRBD1 or TRBD2, each matching 5 bases. Germline V gene data show CDR1 as SGHRS and CDR2 as YFSETQ. The CDR3 length is 15 residues. The V gene lost 3 bases and the J gene lost 4 bases, with 15 bases spanning the gap. For the CDR3, the DNA is TGCGCCAGCAGCTCCGGGACGGCCGGCCCAGATACGCAGTATTTT. It yields the protein CASSSGTAGPDTQYF.

Turning to this clone: Germline and junction disagree at one end, which may indicate a read error. The rearrangement uses TRBV5-1 and TRBJ1-4; weak D call: TRBD1 (6 bases). This CDR3 spans 14 amino acids. Per germline, CDR1 SGHRS and CDR2 YFSETQ. The CDR3 DNA reads as TGCGCCAACAGCCTGACAGGCCCGGGGGAAAAACTGTTTTTT. As protein: CANSLTGPGEKLFF.

The chain is built from TRBV5-1 and TRBJ1-1; maybe TRBD1 (5 bases). Germline-derived CDR1 and CDR2 are SGHRS and YFSETQ. This CDR3 comprises 14 residues. Deletions cut 0 bases from V and 3 bases from J, with 9 bases between. CDR3 bases: TGCGCCAGCAGCTTGGAGCAGGGAGACACTGAAGCTTTCTTT. Its translation: CASSLEQGDTEAFF. The full variable domain, with the rest looked up from reference TRBV5-1 and TRBJ1-1, is KAGVTQTPRYLIKTRGQQVTLSCSPISGHRSVSWYQQTPGQGLQFLFEYFSETQRNKGNFPGRFSGRQFSNSRSEMNVSTLELGDSALYLCASSLEQGDTEAFFGQGTRLTVV.

The J gene is TRBJ1-1, the V gene TRBV19; D is ambiguous. Germline V gene sequence: CDR1 LNHDA, CDR2 SQIVND (reference sequence). CDR3 length equals 14 residues. With 5 bases removed from V and 2 bases from J, the gap between germline ends came to 12 bases. The CDR3 nucleotides read TGTGCCAGTAGTCCGATGGGAATCAACACTGAAGCTTTCTTT. It codes for CASSPMGINTEAFF.

This clone was counted a few times. V and J are TRBV7-8 and TRBJ1-3; D call uncertain. Germline V lookup: CDR1 SGHVS, CDR2 FQNEAQ. Trimming pared 3 bases from V and 9 bases from J, leaving 15 bases between. The CDR3 loop spans 14 amino acids. The CDR3 sequence: CASSLSLAAITIYF. In DNA, the CDR3 is TGTGCCAGCAGCTTGTCTCTCGCGGCGATCACCATATATTTT.

This clone was detected once. The rearrangement uses TRBV27 and TRBJ1-1, with D tentatively TRBD1 (5 bases). V lost 6 bases to trimming and J lost 5 bases, with 22 bases between them. The germline CDR1 and CDR2 sequences are MNHEY and SMNVEV (reference sequence). The CDR3 runs 16 residues. In nucleotides, the CDR3 is TGTGCCAGCAGAACTGTTTTTGGGGGGTCCAAGACTGAAGCTTTCTTT. Translating it yields CASRTVFGGSKTEAFF.

This chain joins TRBV19 and TRBJ2-1, with D possibly TRBD1 on 5 matching bases. Germline CDR1 and CDR2: LNHDA and SQIVND (reference sequence). The CDR3 loop spans 16 amino acids. V lost 1 base and J lost 3, with 13 bases in between. The CDR3 DNA sequence: TGTGCCAGTAGTATAGGGTGGGGCCAAGTCTACAATGAGCAGTTCTTC. Its protein product is CASSIGWGQVYNEQFF.